This T cell receptor (beta chain) emerged from a study of beta chain features in type 1 diabetes. In regard to this clone: Its antigen remains unidentified.

Study-wide points: More deletions and fewer insertions at VDJ junctions were found in patients with type 1 diabetes. Here, the possible influence of HLA type (on TCRB rearrangement) remained unresolved.

All of the isolated RNA was reverse transcribed, so expressed TCRB transcripts were sequenced. Some clones are missing from TCRdb's copy, which holds only in-frame ones; the method was immunoSEQ multiplex PCR. The sample has 250,000 to 400,000 clones, 14% seen once. The V gene's germline CDR1 is LNHNV and CDR2 YYDKDF (reference sequence). V was cut by 5 bases and J by 4 bases, with 18 bases left in between. The CDR3 loop spans 15 amino acids. Sequencing used central memory CD4+ T cells from blood. The chain combines TRBV15 with TRBJ2-7, with D unclear. This sequence was found in a young man in good health. The CDR3 DNA sequence: TGTGCCACCAGCCCCGACCCCAGCTTACCTTACGAGCAGTACGTC. Protein: CATSPDPSLPYEQYV.